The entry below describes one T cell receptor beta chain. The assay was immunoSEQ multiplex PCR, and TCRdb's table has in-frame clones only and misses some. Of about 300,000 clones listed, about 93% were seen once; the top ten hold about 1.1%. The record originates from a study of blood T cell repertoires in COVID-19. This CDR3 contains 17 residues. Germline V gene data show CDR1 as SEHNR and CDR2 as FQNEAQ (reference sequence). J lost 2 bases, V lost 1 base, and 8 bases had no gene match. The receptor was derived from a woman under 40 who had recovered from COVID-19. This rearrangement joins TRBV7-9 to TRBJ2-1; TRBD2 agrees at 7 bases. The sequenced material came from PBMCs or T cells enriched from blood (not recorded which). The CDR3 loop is CASSLGSSGAAYNEQFF. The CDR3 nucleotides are TGTGCCAGCAGCTTAGGGTCCAGCGGGGCCGCCTACAATGAGCAGTTCTTC.